This TCR beta chain was profiled in a study of graft-versus-host responses after intestinal transplantation. Turning to the study itself: Every recipient underwent anti-thymocyte globulin induction, then tacrolimus and steroids for three to four years.

Study-level findings and limits: There were GvH clones found in recipient marrow, and some of them appeared first in ileum or blood.

CDR1 is GTSNPN and CDR2 is SVGIG in the germline V gene (reference sequence). The V end lost 3 bases, the J end lost 7 bases, and 9 bases lay between the germline ends. CDR3 length: 11 residues. About this clone: Its antigen is still unknown.

Sequenced by immunoSEQ multiplex PCR; TCRdb stores in-frame clones only, minus some. The table includes about 85,000 clones, around 83% detected once. Sequencing was performed on unstimulated CD8+ T cells sorted from spleen or lymph node cells, taken before intestinal transplant. The clonotype originates from a human donor who received an intestinal transplant. The chain carries TRBV30 and TRBJ1-1, with D unclear. The CDR3 nucleotides are TGTGCCTGGAGCTCGGACCGTGAAGCTTTCTTT. The encoded protein is CAWSSDREAFF.